The TCR beta chain under discussion was sequenced for a study of CD8+ T cells in alopecia areata. V was cut by 5 bases and J by 7 bases, with 17 bases left in between. This CDR3 comprises 14 residues. Looked up from germline, CDR1 is MNHNY and CDR2 is SVGAGI (reference sequence). This clone has a handful of counts. RNA extraction and reverse transcription yielded cDNA as sequencing template. Profiled with immunoSEQ multiplex PCR; TCRdb holds only in-frame clones, not every one. In the table there are 160,000 or so clones, just over 65% of which are singletons. The chain employs TRBV6-6 and TRBJ1-2, with a weak D call TRBD1 (6 bases). The clonotype comes from a human donor with alopecia areata. Specimen: CD8+ T cells sorted from blood, collected at week 0. CDR3: CASSPLPQGFGYTF. DNA of the CDR3: TGTGCCAGCAGTCCACTCCCGCAGGGGTTTGGCTACACCTTC.